The 20 T cell receptor beta chains reported below all come from one sample, sequenced in a study of OX40 agonist ivuxolimab in advanced cancers. Produced via immunoSEQ multiplex PCR; TCRdb's table is partial and in-frame only. Of approximately 68,000 clones detected, almost 90% appear once; the ten largest clones hold around 0.8%. The sample in question was CD4+ or CD8+ T cells sorted from blood, obtained in a trial of the OX40 agonist ivuxolimab. The receptors derive from an adult with an advanced solid tumor such as melanoma, head and neck, liver or kidney cancer.

The chain uses TRBV4-2 and TRBJ1-6, with no clear D. The V gene's germline CDR1 is LGHNA and CDR2 YNFKEQ. Trimming pared 3 bases from V and 7 bases from J, leaving 10 bases between. This CDR3 has 14 residues. CDR3 sequence reads: CASSQTEDNSPLHF. In DNA form, the CDR3 reads TGTGCCAGCAGCCAGACGGAGGACAATTCACCCCTCCACTTT.

This sequence joins TRBV6-1 and TRBJ1-5; D might be TRBD1 (6 bases). CDR1 and CDR2 (germline): MNHNS, SASEGT. V was cut by 6 bases and J by 11 bases, with 23 bases left in between. The CDR3 is made up of 15 amino acids. The CDR3 nucleotides are TGTGCCAGCAGCCAGGGCGGGGCCCTTCCAGGGGCCCAGCATTTT. This sequence encodes CASSQGGALPGAQHF.

This chain connects TRBV5-4 to TRBJ2-7; 9 bases are shared with TRBD1. There are 13 residues in the CDR3. CDR1 is SGHNT, CDR2 YYREEE, per germline (reference sequence). V was clipped by 4 bases and J by 5 bases; unmatched bases: 4. The CDR3 DNA is TGTGCCAGCAGCGGGGACAGGGCCCACGAGCAGTACTTC. Its protein product is CASSGDRAHEQYF.

There are a few counts of this clone. Here the CDR3 DNA reads TGTGCCAGCAGTAGTCAGAGTTACGAGCAGTACTTC. Residues: CASSSQSYEQYF. The rearrangement links TRBV6-5 to TRBJ2-7, with unresolved D. Trimming stripped 5 bases from V and 4 bases from J, with 9 bases between. The germline CDR1 and CDR2 sequences are MNHEY and SVGAGI. CDR3 length equals 12 residues.

The chain joins TRBV19 to TRBJ2-7; 11 bases align to TRBD2. Germline CDR1 LNHDA, CDR2 SQIVND (reference sequence). V was clipped by 5 bases and J by 3 bases; unmatched bases: 12. The CDR3 runs to 17 residues. This CDR3 reads CASSPSRLAGPDYEQYF. The CDR3 DNA sequence: TGTGCCAGTAGTCCATCACGACTAGCGGGGCCCGACTACGAGCAGTACTTC.

This chain links TRBV27 with TRBJ2-3, with 8 bases aligning to TRBD1. Germline-derived CDR1 and CDR2 are MNHEY and SMNVEV (reference sequence). This CDR3 has 18 residues. Unmatched junction bases numbered 12, after V lost 4 bases and J lost 0 bases. DNA for the CDR3: TGTGCCAGCAGTTCGAACGCGGGACAGGCGATCAGCACAGATACGCAGTATTTT. It is translated as CASSSNAGQAISTDTQYF.

The rearrangement links TRBV19 to TRBJ1-2; D call uncertain. Germline values: CDR1 LNHDA, CDR2 SQIVND (reference sequence). CDR3 length: 13 residues. V was cut by 7 bases and J by 7 bases, with 16 bases left in between. This chain's CDR3 is CASNPSRGAGYTF. The CDR3 DNA is TGTGCCAGTAATCCCTCCCGGGGTGCTGGCTACACCTTC.

This chain joins TRBV5-1 and TRBJ2-5, with a weak D call TRBD2 (5 bases). Between the trimmed V and J ends, which lost 4 bases and 1 base, there was a span of 5 bases. The length of the CDR3 is 12 residues. Germline CDR1 is SGHRS and CDR2 is YFSETQ. This CDR3 reads CASSSGQETQYF. CDR3 nucleotides: TGCGCCAGCAGCAGCGGCCAAGAGACCCAGTACTTC.

DNA for the CDR3: TGTGCCAGCGGGCGGGAGAATTCAGATACGCAGTATTTT. Its translation is CASGRENSDTQYF. This chain links TRBV5-4 with TRBJ2-3; 7 bases agree with TRBD2. V shed 7 bases, J shed 4 bases, and the junction held 6 bases outside the gene matches. The CDR3 length is 13 residues. Germline V gives CDR1 SGHNT, CDR2 YYREEE (reference sequence).

This chain uses TRBV11-3 with TRBJ2-2; D is unresolved. This CDR3 has 14 residues. The germline V gene has CDR1 SGHNT and CDR2 YENEEA. V was clipped by 4 bases and J by 3 bases, with 9 bases between them. The DNA for the CDR3 is TGTGCCAGCAGCTCCGTACGGGACACCGGGGAGCTGTTTTTT. This codes for CASSSVRDTGELFF.

The chain carries TRBV4-1 and TRBJ2-5, with D possibly being TRBD2 (5 bases). V shed 1 base and J shed 4 bases, with 13 bases lying between them. The CDR3 runs 15 residues. Germline values: CDR1 MGHRA, CDR2 YSYEKL. CDR3 sequence: CASSQVFGGGETQYF. CDR3 DNA: TGCGCCAGCAGCCAAGTGTTCGGAGGAGGAGAGACCCAGTACTTC.

This chain uses TRBV10-2 with TRBJ2-7; 11 bases fit TRBD2. Germline CDR1 WSHSY, CDR2 SAAADI. Unmatched junction bases numbered 9, after V lost 6 bases and J lost 5 bases. This CDR3 spans 15 amino acids. This CDR3 reads CASRKQTSGKNEQYF. The CDR3 DNA sequence: TGCGCCAGCAGAAAACAGACTAGCGGGAAGAACGAGCAGTACTTC.

V is TRBV6-6 and J is TRBJ1-2; no firm D call. There are 13 residues in the CDR3. Germline CDR1 MNHNY, CDR2 SVGAGI (reference sequence). Trimming pared 2 bases from V and 6 bases from J, leaving 10 bases between. The CDR3 nucleotides are TGTGCCAGCAGTTACGGCGGAGACCATGGCTACACCTTC. Residues: CASSYGGDHGYTF.

This chain uses TRBV7-9 with TRBJ2-7, with D uncertain. V lost 4 bases to trimming and J lost 1 base, with 11 bases between them. The CDR3 runs 14 residues. Germline values: CDR1 SEHNR, CDR2 FQNEAQ (reference sequence). This CDR3 is CASSSDRLSYEQYF. The CDR3 bases are TGTGCCAGCAGCTCCGACCGACTGTCCTACGAGCAGTACTTC.

In this sample, this clone turned up once. The chain has TRBV15 and TRBJ2-3; 8 bases are shared with TRBD2. This CDR3 is 15 amino acids long. J gave up 1 base and V 7 bases, and 7 bases lay outside the gene matches. Germline V gene lookup returns CDR1 LNHNV and CDR2 YYDKDF (reference sequence). CDR3 loop: CATTPGGGRTDTQYF. DNA for the CDR3: TGTGCCACCACACCCGGCGGGGGGCGCACAGATACGCAGTATTTT.

This chain links TRBV6-1 with TRBJ1-1; the D is unclear. Trimming pared 1 base from V and 11 bases from J, leaving 8 bases between. CDR3 length: 11 residues. CDR1 is MNHNS, CDR2 SASEGT, per germline. The CDR3 nucleotides read TGTGCCAGCAGTGAAGACGCCTGGGCTTTCTTT. Protein product: CASSEDAWAFF.

The CDR3 nucleotides are TGCGCCAGCAGCCGACTTACAGGGGGCGCGAATTCACCCCTCCACTTT. Protein: CASSRLTGGANSPLHF. This chain connects TRBV5-1 to TRBJ1-6; 9 nucleotides agree with TRBD1. There are 16 residues in the CDR3. Per germline, CDR1 SGHRS and CDR2 YFSETQ. J gave up 7 bases and V 4 bases, and 9 bases lay outside the gene matches.

The chain recombines TRBV5-8 with TRBJ1-1, with 7 bases identical to TRBD1. V lost 4 bases and J lost 2; bases outside the gene matches: 5. The germline V gene encodes CDR1 SGHTS and CDR2 YDEGEE. This CDR3 is 14 amino acids long. The CDR3 coding sequence is TGTGCCAGCAGCCCGGGACAGTTTAACACTGAAGCTTTCTTT. Amino acids: CASSPGQFNTEAFF. Together with reference TRBV5-8 and TRBJ1-1, the CDR3 gives the full variable domain: EAGVTQSPTHLIKTRGQQATLRCSPISGHTSVYWYQQALGLGLQFLLWYDEGEERNRGNFPPRFSGRQFPNYSSELNVNALELEDSALYLCASSPGQFNTEAFFGQGTRLTVV.

The gene calls are TRBV4-1 and TRBJ2-1, with 7 bases identical to TRBD2. The CDR3 consists of 13 residues. Germline lookup yields CDR1 MGHRA and CDR2 YSYEKL. V lost 3 bases to trimming and J lost 9 bases; unmatched junction nucleotides: 5. DNA for the CDR3: TGCGCCAGCAGCCAGCCGGGACTACCTGAGCAGTTCTTC. This translates into CASSQPGLPEQFF.

V is TRBV18 and J is TRBJ1-1; no firm D call. V lost 0 bases, J lost 1 base, and 9 bases lay in between. The germline V gene has CDR1 KGHSH and CDR2 LQKENI. There are 15 residues in the CDR3. CDR3 DNA: TGTGCCAGCTCACCACCGACCGGGTCGAACACTGAAGCTTTCTTT. Translated, it gives CASSPPTGSNTEAFF.